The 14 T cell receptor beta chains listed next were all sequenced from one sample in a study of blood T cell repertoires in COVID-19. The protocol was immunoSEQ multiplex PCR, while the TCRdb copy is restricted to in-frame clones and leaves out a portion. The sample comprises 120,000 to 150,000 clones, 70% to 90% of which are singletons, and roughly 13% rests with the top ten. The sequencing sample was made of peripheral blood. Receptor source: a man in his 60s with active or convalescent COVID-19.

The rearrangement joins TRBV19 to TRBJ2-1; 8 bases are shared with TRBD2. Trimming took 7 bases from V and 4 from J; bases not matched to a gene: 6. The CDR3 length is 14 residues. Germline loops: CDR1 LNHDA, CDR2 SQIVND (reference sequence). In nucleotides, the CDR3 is TGTGCCAGTACGTCGGTAGCGGGGTACAATGAGCAGTTCTTC. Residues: CASTSVAGYNEQFF.

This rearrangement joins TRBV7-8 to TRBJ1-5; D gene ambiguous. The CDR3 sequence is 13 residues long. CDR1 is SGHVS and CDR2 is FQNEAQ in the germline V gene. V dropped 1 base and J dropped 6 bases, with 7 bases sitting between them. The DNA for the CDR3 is TGTGCCAGCAGCTTAGACGGAGGTCAGCCCCAGCATTTT. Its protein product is CASSLDGGQPQHF.

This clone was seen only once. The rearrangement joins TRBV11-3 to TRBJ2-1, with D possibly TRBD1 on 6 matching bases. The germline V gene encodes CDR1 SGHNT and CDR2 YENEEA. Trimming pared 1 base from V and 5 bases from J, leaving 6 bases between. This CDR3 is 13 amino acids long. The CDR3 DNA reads TGTGCCAGCAGCTTAGGGGGGCACAATGAGCAGTTCTTC. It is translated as CASSLGGHNEQFF.

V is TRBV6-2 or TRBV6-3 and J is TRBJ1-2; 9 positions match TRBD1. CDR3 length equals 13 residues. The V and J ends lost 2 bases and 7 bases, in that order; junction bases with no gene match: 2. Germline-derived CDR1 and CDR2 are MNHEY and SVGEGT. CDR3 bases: TGTGCCAGCAGTTACGCGACAGGGGGTGGCTACACCTTC. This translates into CASSYATGGGYTF.

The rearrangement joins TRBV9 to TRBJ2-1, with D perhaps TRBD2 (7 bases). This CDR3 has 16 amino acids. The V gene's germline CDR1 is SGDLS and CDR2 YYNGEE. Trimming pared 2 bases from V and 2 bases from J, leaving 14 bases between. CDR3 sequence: CASSVGGGGPYNEQFF. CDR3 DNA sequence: TGTGCCAGCAGCGTTGGAGGGGGAGGGCCCTACAATGAGCAGTTCTTC.

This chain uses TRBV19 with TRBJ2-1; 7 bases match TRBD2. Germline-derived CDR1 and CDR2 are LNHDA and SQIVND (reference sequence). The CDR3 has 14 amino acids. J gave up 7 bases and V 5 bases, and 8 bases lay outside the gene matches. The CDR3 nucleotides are TGTGCCAGTAGTCCTCTAGCGGTATCTAATGAGCAGTTCTTC. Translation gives CASSPLAVSNEQFF. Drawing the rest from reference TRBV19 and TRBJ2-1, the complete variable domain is DGGITQSPKYLFRKEGQNVTLSCEQNLNHDAMYWYRQDPGQGLRLIYYSQIVNDFQKGDIAEGYSVSREKKESFPLTVTSAQKNPTAFYLCASSPLAVSNEQFFGPGTRLTVL.

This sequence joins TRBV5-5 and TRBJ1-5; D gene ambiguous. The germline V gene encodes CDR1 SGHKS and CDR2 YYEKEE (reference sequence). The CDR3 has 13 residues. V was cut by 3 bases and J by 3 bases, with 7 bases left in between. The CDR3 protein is CASSSSPNQPQHF. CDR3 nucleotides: TGTGCCAGCAGCTCCTCCCCCAATCAGCCCCAGCATTTT. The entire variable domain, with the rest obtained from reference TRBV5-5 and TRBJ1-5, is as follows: DAGVTQSPTHLIKTRGQQVTLRCSPISGHKSVSWYQQVLGQGPQFIFQYYEKEERGRGNFPDRFSARQFPNYSSELNVNALLLGDSALYLCASSSSPNQPQHFGDGTRLSIL.

CDR3 in DNA: TGTGCCATCAGGCGGGGGGCATATGGGAACACTGAAGCTTTCTTT. Translation gives CAIRRGAYGNTEAFF. V is TRBV10-3 and J is TRBJ1-1; possible D gene TRBD1, 6 bases. Trimming removed 6 bases at V and 1 base at J, with 15 bases between. The CDR3 totals 15 residues. In germline, CDR1 is ENHRY, CDR2 SYGVKD.

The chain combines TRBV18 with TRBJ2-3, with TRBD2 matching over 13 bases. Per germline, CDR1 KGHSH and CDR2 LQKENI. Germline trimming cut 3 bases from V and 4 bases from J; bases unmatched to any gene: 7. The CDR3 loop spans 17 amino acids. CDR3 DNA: TGTGCCAGCTCACCGCCAACTAGCGGGAGGGAGTCAGATACGCAGTATTTT. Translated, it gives CASSPPTSGRESDTQYF.

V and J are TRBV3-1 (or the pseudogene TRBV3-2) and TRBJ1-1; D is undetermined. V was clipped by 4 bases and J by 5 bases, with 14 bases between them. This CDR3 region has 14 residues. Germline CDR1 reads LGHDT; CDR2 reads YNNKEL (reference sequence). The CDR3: CASSRDAGGTEAFF. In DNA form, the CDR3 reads TGTGCCAGCAGCCGAGATGCGGGTGGGACTGAAGCTTTCTTT.

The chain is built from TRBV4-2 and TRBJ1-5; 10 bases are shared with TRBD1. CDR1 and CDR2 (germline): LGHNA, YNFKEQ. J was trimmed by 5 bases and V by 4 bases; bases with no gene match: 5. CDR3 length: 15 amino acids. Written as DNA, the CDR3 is TGTGCCAGCAGCCGCGGGACAGGGGTGTATCAGCCCCAGCATTTT. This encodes CASSRGTGVYQPQHF.

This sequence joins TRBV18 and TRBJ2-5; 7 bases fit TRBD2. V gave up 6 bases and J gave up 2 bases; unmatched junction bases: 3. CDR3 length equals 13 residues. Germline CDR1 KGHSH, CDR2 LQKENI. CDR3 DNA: TGTGCCAGCTCCAGCGGGGCTCAAGAGACCCAGTACTTC. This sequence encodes CASSSGAQETQYF.

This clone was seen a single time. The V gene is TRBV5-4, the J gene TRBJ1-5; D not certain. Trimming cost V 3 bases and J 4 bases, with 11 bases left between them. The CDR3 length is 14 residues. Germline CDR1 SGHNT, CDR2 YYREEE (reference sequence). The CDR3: CASSYQRGNQPQHF. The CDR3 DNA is TGTGCCAGCAGCTACCAGCGTGGGAATCAGCCCCAGCATTTT.

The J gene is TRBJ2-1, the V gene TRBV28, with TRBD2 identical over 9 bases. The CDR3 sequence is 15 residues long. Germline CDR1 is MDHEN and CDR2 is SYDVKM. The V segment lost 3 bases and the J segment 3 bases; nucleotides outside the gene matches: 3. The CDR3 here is CASSFGTSFYNEQFF. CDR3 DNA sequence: TGTGCCAGCAGTTTTGGGACTAGCTTCTACAATGAGCAGTTCTTC.